This record covers a single T cell receptor (beta chain). No antigen is known for it. This sample is part of a study of cytomegalovirus exposure and HLA in healthy donors. Overall study findings and caveats: CMV antigen specificity was confirmed in vitro for three CMV-associated chains.

Healthy bone marrow donors supplied every sample. This PCR relied on a set of 60 Vbeta primers and 13 Jbeta primers. Using immunoSEQ multiplex PCR, the repertoire was profiled, and TCRdb retains in-frame clones only, with some absent. The table has over 65,000 clones, about four fifths seen once. Trimming took 3 bases from V and 3 from J, leaving 12 bases between them. This CDR3 has 14 amino acids. Looked up from germline, CDR1 is LGHNA and CDR2 is YNFKEQ. The TCR comes from a woman aged 25 to 45 in good health and CMV-seronegative. The chain couples TRBV4-2 to TRBJ2-7; no reliable D call. The sequencing sample was made of PBMCs. This chain's CDR3 is CASSQGPEFYEQYF. CDR3 in DNA: TGTGCCAGCAGCCAGGGCCCAGAGTTCTACGAGCAGTACTTC.